This is a list of T cell receptor beta chains from one sample in a study of siplizumab effects on memory and regulatory T cells. Generated by immunoSEQ multiplex PCR, the TCRdb table keeps only in-frame clones and is missing some. The sample shows fewer than 110,000 clones, approximately 91% of them seen only once. Sequenced input: non-Treg CD4+ T cells sorted from blood. Source of these receptors: a human donor in good health. Both conserved end residues are part of each CDR3. Fields, in order: V gene, J gene, CDR3 protein.

V gene: TRBV5-1
J gene: TRBJ1-5
CDR3 protein: CASSPGQGYQPQHF

V gene: TRBV4-1
J gene: TRBJ1-1
CDR3 protein: CASSQAGNTEAFF

V gene: TRBV7-8
J gene: TRBJ2-5
CDR3 protein: CASSKGIRFRQETQYF

V gene: TRBV2
J gene: TRBJ2-1
CDR3 protein: CASSGFTSGDNEQFF

V gene: TRBV7-3
J gene: TRBJ2-1
CDR3 protein: CASSPGGSEQFF

V gene: TRBV11-2
J gene: TRBJ2-7
CDR3 protein: CASSLDKGGSYEQYF

V gene: TRBV7-2
J gene: TRBJ2-7
CDR3 protein: CASSPSMTDFYEQYF

V gene: TRBV29-1
J gene: TRBJ1-1
CDR3 protein: CSAVLGDTEAFF

V gene: TRBV28
J gene: TRBJ1-4
CDR3 protein: CASSRPGQGREKLFF

V gene: TRBV5-1
J gene: TRBJ2-2
CDR3 protein: CASSLYNSKTGELFF

V gene: TRBV10-3
J gene: TRBJ2-7
CDR3 protein: CAISAGQGLSYEQYF

V gene: TRBV11-1
J gene: TRBJ2-7
CDR3 protein: CASSRGQAGEQYF

V gene: TRBV29-1
J gene: TRBJ2-1
CDR3 protein: CSGMNNEQFF

V gene: TRBV6-6
J gene: TRBJ2-7
CDR3 protein: CASRDHGTLSYEQYF

V gene: TRBV23-1
J gene: TRBJ2-7
CDR3 protein: CASSQSAGASYEQYF

V gene: TRBV10-3
J gene: TRBJ2-5
CDR3 protein: CAISGSGSRQETQYF

V gene: TRBV19
J gene: TRBJ1-5
CDR3 protein: CASSRDRRINQPQHF

V gene: TRBV6-4
J gene: TRBJ2-1
CDR3 protein: CASSEWLANYNEQFF

V gene: TRBV19
J gene: TRBJ2-1
CDR3 protein: CASSMTSGSRNEQFF

V gene: TRBV5-1
J gene: TRBJ2-2
CDR3 protein: CASSLNSGNTGELFF

V gene: TRBV5-1
J gene: TRBJ1-4
CDR3 protein: CASSPARQGKATNEKLFF

V gene: TRBV28
J gene: TRBJ1-2
CDR3 protein: CASSFSGYGYTF

V gene: TRBV7-2
J gene: TRBJ2-5
CDR3 protein: CASSQGPMETQYF

V gene: TRBV10-3
J gene: TRBJ1-5
CDR3 protein: CAITRTGGNQPQHF

V gene: TRBV4-3
J gene: TRBJ2-2
CDR3 protein: CASSQVAGAGELFF

V gene: TRBV19
J gene: TRBJ2-3
CDR3 protein: CASSPLAGGLTDTQYF

V gene: TRBV28
J gene: TRBJ1-2
CDR3 protein: CASSFTLNYRQGRNYGYTF

V gene: TRBV5-4
J gene: TRBJ1-5
CDR3 protein: CASSLDPSRNQPQHF

V gene: TRBV6-6
J gene: TRBJ2-1
CDR3 protein: CASTITAPTRNEQFF

V gene: TRBV6-5
J gene: TRBJ2-7
CDR3 protein: CATSTDTAYEQYF

V gene: TRBV5-4
J gene: TRBJ2-2
CDR3 protein: CASSPTDDGELFF

V gene: TRBV9
J gene: TRBJ2-1
CDR3 protein: CASSPTSGNSNEQFF

V gene: TRBV5-6
J gene: TRBJ1-5
CDR3 protein: CASSPHPKVLGNQPQHF

V gene: TRBV19
J gene: TRBJ2-2
CDR3 protein: CASRERFGGELFF

V gene: TRBV5-1
J gene: TRBJ1-3
CDR3 protein: CASSATGSGNTIYF

V gene: TRBV5-6
J gene: TRBJ2-1
CDR3 protein: CASSYGTSYNEQFF

V gene: TRBV27
J gene: TRBJ2-3
CDR3 protein: CASSLMTSGSSDTQYF

V gene: TRBV12-5
J gene: TRBJ2-7
CDR3 protein: CASGLAPLGYEQYF

V gene: TRBV9
J gene: TRBJ2-3
CDR3 protein: CASSGAGGVGTDTQYF

V gene: TRBV30
J gene: TRBJ1-3
CDR3 protein: CAWKQQGSGNTIYF

V gene: TRBV11-2
J gene: TRBJ2-7
CDR3 protein: CASSLDGKREDEQYF

V gene: TRBV18
J gene: TRBJ1-2
CDR3 protein: CASSPPGRGNPNYGYTF

V gene: TRBV11-3
J gene: TRBJ1-1
CDR3 protein: CASSSQPTSDTEAFF

V gene: TRBV11-3
J gene: TRBJ2-1
CDR3 protein: CASSSISLNEQFF

V gene: TRBV2
J gene: TRBJ1-5
CDR3 protein: CASRRQGNQPQHF

V gene: TRBV7-6
J gene: TRBJ2-1
CDR3 protein: CASSARGNEQFF

V gene: TRBV11-1
J gene: TRBJ2-7
CDR3 protein: CASGHRGRGSEQYF

V gene: TRBV19
J gene: TRBJ1-5
CDR3 protein: CASSKTGQVDQPQHF

V gene: TRBV7-9
J gene: TRBJ1-5
CDR3 protein: CASSLPNQPQHF

V gene: TRBV28
J gene: TRBJ2-5
CDR3 protein: CASSFQGETQYF

V gene: TRBV18
J gene: TRBJ1-2
CDR3 protein: CASSPKGQGTGGYTF

V gene: TRBV7-2
J gene: TRBJ1-2
CDR3 protein: CASRTALGRDYGYTF

V gene: TRBV9
J gene: TRBJ2-1
CDR3 protein: CASSSGFYNEQFF

V gene: TRBV9
J gene: TRBJ1-1
CDR3 protein: CASSARQGAEAFF

V gene: TRBV7-8
J gene: TRBJ2-3
CDR3 protein: CASSLDAGPATSGSADTQYF

V gene: TRBV28
J gene: TRBJ2-3
CDR3 protein: CASSRGILSDTQYF

V gene: TRBV27
J gene: TRBJ1-4
CDR3 protein: CASNPRTGEKLFF

V gene: TRBV10-3
J gene: TRBJ1-1
CDR3 protein: CAISRTGDTEAFF

V gene: TRBV13
J gene: TRBJ2-2
CDR3 protein: CASTTSTVGLYTGELFF